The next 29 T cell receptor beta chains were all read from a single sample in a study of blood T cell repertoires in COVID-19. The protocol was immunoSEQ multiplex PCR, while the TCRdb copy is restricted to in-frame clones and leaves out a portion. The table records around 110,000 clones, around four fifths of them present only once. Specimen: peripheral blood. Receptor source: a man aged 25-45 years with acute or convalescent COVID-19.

The chain's CDR3 is CASSEQSGGGARIGTEAFF. Written as DNA, the CDR3 is TGTGCCAGCAGTGAACAGAGCGGGGGGGGCGCGAGGATCGGCACTGAAGCTTTCTTT. J is TRBJ1-1 and V is TRBV2, with TRBD1 as a possible D gene (6 bases). This CDR3 contains 19 residues. V lost 2 bases to trimming and J lost 4 bases, with 26 bases between them. The germline gives CDR1 SNHLY, CDR2 FYNNEI. The full variable domain, its missing parts supplied by reference TRBV2 and TRBJ1-1, is EPEVTQTPSHQVTQMGQEVILRCVPISNHLYFYWYRQILGQKVEFLVSFYNNEISEKSEIFDDQFSVERPDGSNFTLKIRSTKLEDSAMYFCASSEQSGGGARIGTEAFFGQGTRLTVV.

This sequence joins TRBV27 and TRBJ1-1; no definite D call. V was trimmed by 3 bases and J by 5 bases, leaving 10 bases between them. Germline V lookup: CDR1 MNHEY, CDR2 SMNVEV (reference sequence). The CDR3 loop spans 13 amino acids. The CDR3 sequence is CASSFGTGTEAFF. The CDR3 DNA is TGTGCCAGCAGTTTTGGCACCGGGACTGAAGCTTTCTTT.

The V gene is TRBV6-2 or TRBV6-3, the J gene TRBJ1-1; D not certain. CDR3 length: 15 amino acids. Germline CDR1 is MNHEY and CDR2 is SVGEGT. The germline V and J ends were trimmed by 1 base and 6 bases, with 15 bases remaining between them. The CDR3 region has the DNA TGTGCCAGCAGTTACTATCTTATACGGGGTTCTGAAGCTTTCTTT. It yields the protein CASSYYLIRGSEAFF.

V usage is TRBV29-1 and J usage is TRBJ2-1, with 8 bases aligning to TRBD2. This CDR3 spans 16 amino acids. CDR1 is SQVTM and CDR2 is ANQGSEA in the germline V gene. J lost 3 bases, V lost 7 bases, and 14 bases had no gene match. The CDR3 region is CSAHPALAELYNEQFF. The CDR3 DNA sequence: TGCAGCGCCCACCCTGCACTAGCGGAGCTCTACAATGAGCAGTTCTTC.

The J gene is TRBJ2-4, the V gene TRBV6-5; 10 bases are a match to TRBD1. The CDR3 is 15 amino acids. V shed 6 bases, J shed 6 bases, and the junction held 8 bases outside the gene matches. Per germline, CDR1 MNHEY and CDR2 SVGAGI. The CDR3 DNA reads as TGTGCCAGCAGCCGTGGACAGGGGGTACTAAACATTCAGTACTTC. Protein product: CASSRGQGVLNIQYF.

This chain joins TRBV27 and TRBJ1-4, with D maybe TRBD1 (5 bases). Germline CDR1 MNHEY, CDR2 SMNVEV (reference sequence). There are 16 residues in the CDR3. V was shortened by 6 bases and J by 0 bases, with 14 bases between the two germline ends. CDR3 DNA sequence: TGTGCCAGCAGCTTGAGTGGGGCCGCAACTAATGAAAAACTGTTTTTT. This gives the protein CASSLSGAATNEKLFF.

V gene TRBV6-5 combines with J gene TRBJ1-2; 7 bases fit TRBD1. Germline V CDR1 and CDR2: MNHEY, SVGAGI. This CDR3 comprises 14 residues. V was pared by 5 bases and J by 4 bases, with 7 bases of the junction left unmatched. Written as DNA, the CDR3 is TGTGCCAGCAGTCAGCAGGGGGGCGTCTATGGCTACACCTTC. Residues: CASSQQGGVYGYTF.

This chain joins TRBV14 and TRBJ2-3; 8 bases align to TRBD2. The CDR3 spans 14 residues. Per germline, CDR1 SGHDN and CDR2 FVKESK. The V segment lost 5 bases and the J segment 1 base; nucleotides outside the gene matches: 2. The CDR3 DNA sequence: TGTGCCAGCAGCTGGCGGGGGGGCACAGATACGCAGTATTTT. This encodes CASSWRGGTDTQYF. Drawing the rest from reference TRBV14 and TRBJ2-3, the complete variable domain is EAGVTQFPSHSVIEKGQTVTLRCDPISGHDNLYWYRRVMGKEIKFLLHFVKESKQDESGMPNNRFLAERTGGTYSTLKVQPAELEDSGVYFCASSWRGGTDTQYFGPGTRLTVL.

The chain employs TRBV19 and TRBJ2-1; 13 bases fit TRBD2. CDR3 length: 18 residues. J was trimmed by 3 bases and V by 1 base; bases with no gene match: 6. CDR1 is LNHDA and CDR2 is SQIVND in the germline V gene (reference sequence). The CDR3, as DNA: TGTGCCAGTAGTATAGGGACTAGCGGGAGTTGGTACTACAATGAGCAGTTCTTC. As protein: CASSIGTSGSWYYNEQFF.

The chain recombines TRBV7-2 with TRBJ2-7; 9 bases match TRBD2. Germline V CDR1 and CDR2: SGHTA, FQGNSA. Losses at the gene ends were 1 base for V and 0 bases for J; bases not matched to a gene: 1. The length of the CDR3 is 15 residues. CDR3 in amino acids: CASSLGLAVSYEQYF. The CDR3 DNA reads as TGTGCCAGCAGCTTAGGACTAGCGGTCTCCTACGAGCAGTACTTC.

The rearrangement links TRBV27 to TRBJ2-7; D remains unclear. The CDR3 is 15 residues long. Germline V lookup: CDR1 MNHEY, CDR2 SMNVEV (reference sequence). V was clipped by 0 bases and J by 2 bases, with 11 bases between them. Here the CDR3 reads CASSLSPPGAYEQYF. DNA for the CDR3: TGTGCCAGCAGTTTATCACCTCCGGGTGCCTACGAGCAGTACTTC.

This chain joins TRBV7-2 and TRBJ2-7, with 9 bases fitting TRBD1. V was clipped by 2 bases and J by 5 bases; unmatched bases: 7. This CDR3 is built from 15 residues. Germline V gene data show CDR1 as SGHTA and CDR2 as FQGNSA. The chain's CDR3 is CASSLMGQGGDEQYF. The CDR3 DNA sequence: TGTGCCAGCAGCTTAATGGGACAGGGAGGTGACGAGCAGTACTTC.

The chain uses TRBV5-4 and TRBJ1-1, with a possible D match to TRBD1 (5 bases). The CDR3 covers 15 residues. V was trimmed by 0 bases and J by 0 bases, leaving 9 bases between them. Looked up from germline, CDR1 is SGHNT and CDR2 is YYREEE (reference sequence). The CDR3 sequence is CASSLAGLMNTEAFF. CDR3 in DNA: TGTGCCAGCAGCTTGGCGGGACTTATGAACACTGAAGCTTTCTTT.

As DNA, the CDR3 is TGTGCCAGCAGTGTCGCGGACAGGGGTAGGGGCCCAGGGTACGAGCAGTACTTC. Translated, it gives CASSVADRGRGPGYEQYF. The chain uses TRBV2 and TRBJ2-7; 9 bases are a match to TRBD1. This CDR3 region has 18 residues. Germline assignment: CDR1 SNHLY and CDR2 FYNNEI. Trimming removed 4 bases from V and 4 bases from J; junction bases left unmatched: 17.

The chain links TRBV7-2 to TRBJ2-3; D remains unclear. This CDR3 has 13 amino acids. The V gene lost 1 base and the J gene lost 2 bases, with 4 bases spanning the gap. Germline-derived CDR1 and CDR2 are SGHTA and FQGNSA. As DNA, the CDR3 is TGTGCCAGCAGCTTAGTAGACACAGATACGCAGTATTTT. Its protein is CASSLVDTDTQYF.

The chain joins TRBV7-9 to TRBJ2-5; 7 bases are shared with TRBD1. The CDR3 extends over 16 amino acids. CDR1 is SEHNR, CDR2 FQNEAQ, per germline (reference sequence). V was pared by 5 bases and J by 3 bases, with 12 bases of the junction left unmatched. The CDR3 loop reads CASSLQPTGRKETQYF. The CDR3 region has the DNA TGTGCCAGCAGCCTCCAGCCGACAGGGAGAAAAGAGACCCAGTACTTC.

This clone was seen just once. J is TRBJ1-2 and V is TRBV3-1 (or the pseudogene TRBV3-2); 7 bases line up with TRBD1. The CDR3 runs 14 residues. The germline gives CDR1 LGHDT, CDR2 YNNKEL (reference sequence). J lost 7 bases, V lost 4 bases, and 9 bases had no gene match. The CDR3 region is CASSPRPGGGGYTF. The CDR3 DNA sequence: TGTGCCAGCAGCCCCCGGCCAGGGGGTGGTGGCTACACCTTC.

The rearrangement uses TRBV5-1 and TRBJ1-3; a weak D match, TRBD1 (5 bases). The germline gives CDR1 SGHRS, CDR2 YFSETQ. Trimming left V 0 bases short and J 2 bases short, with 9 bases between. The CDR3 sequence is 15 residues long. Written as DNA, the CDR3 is TGCGCCAGCAGCTTGGGACAGAACCCTGGAAACACCATATATTTT. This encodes CASSLGQNPGNTIYF.

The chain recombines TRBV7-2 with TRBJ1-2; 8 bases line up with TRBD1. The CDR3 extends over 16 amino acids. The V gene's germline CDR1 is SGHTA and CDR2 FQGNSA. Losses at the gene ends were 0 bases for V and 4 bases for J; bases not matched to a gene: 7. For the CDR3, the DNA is TGTGCCAGCAGCTTAGCCACGGACAGGGTTGCCTATGGCTACACCTTC. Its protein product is CASSLATDRVAYGYTF. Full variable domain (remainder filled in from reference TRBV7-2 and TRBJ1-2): GAGVSQSPSNKVTEKGKDVELRCDPISGHTALYWYRQSLGQGLEFLIYFQGNSAPDKSGLPSDRFSAERTGGSVSTLTIQRTQQEDSAVYLCASSLATDRVAYGYTFGSGTRLTVV.

Written as DNA, the CDR3 is TGTGCCAGCAGTTTTGGACTAGCCTACGAGCAGTACTTC. This translates into CASSFGLAYEQYF. The chain combines TRBV6-2 or TRBV6-3 with TRBJ2-7, with TRBD2 identical over 7 bases. This CDR3 is built from 13 residues. V shed 4 bases, J shed 2 bases, and the junction held 2 bases outside the gene matches. Germline lookup yields CDR1 MNHEY and CDR2 SVGEGT.

The chain's CDR3 is CASSPSLGTPQETQYF. The DNA for the CDR3 is TGTGCCAGCAGCCCCTCTTTAGGGACTCCCCAAGAGACCCAGTACTTC. V and J are TRBV7-9 and TRBJ2-5, with a possible D match to TRBD2 (6 bases). Trimming cost V 5 bases and J 1 base, with 17 bases left between them. This CDR3 contains 16 residues. CDR1 and CDR2 from the germline V gene are SEHNR and FQNEAQ (reference sequence).

DNA of the CDR3: TGCGCCAGCAGCCCCTCGAGAGGTTCGGTATACGAGCAGTACTTC. As protein: CASSPSRGSVYEQYF. The rearrangement joins TRBV4-3 to TRBJ2-7; D is ambiguous. Germline V gives CDR1 LGHNA, CDR2 YSLEER. Trimming removed 4 bases at V and 4 bases at J, with 17 bases between. The CDR3 is made up of 15 amino acids.

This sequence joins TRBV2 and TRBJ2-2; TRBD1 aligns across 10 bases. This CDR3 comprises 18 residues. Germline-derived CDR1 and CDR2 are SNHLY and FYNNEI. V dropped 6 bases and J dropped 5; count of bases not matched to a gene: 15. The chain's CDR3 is CASSARKRDRGRTGELFF. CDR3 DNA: TGTGCCAGCAGCGCGCGCAAACGAGACAGGGGGCGAACCGGGGAGCTGTTTTTT.

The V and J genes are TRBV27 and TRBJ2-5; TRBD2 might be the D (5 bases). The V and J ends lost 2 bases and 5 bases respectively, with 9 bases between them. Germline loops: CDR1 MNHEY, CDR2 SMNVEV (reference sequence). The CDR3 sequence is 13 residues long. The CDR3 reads CASSLTRRETQYF. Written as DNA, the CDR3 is TGTGCCAGCAGTTTAACTAGAAGGGAGACCCAGTACTTC.

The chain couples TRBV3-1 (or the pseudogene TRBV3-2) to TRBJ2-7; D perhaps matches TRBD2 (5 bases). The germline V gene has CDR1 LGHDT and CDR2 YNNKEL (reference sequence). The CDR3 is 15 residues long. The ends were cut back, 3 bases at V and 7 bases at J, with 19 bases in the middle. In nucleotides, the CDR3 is TGTGCCAGCAGCCAGACGGGGATATTAATTCGGGAGCAGTACTTC. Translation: CASSQTGILIREQYF.

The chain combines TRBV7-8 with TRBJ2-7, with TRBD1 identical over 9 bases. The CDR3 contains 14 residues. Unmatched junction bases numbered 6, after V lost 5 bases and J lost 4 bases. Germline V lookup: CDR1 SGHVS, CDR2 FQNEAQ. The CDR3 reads CASSNTGGRYEQYV. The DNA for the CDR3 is TGTGCCAGCAGCAATACAGGGGGCAGGTACGAGCAGTACGTC.

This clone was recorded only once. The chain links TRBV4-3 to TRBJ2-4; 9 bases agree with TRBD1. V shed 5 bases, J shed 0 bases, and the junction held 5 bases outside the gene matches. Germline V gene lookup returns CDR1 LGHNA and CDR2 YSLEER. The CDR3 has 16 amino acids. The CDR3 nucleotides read TGCGCCAGCAGCTATGGGACAGGGCTAGCCAAAAACATTCAGTACTTC. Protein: CASSYGTGLAKNIQYF.

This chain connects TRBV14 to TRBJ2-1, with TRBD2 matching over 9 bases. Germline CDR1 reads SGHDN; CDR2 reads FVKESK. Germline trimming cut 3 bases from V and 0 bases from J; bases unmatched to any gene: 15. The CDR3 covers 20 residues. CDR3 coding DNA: TGTGCCAGCAGCCACCTAGGACTAGCGACGCCTCCGAGCTCCTACAATGAGCAGTTCTTC. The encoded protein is CASSHLGLATPPSSYNEQFF. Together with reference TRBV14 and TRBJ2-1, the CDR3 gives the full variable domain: EAGVTQFPSHSVIEKGQTVTLRCDPISGHDNLYWYRRVMGKEIKFLLHFVKESKQDESGMPNNRFLAERTGGTYSTLKVQPAELEDSGVYFCASSHLGLATPPSSYNEQFFGPGTRLTVL.

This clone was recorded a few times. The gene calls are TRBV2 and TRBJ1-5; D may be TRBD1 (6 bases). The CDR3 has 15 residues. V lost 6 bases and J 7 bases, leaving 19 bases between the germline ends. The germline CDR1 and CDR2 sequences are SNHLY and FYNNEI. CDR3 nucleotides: TGTGCCAGCAGACTCAGACAGGAGCAAAGGCAGCCCCAGCATTTT. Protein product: CASRLRQEQRQPQHF.